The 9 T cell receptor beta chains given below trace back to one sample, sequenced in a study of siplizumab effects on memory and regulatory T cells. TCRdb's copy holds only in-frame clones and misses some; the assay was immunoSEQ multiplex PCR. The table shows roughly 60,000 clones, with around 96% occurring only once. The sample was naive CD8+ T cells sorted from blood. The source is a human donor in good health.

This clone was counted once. The CDR3 sequence: CASRTGTSGSGELFF. DNA of the CDR3: TGTGCCAGCAGGACCGGGACTAGTGGGAGCGGGGAGCTGTTTTTT. The chain links TRBV7-9 to TRBJ2-2; 8 positions match TRBD2. Per germline, CDR1 SEHNR and CDR2 FQNEAQ (reference sequence). V shed 6 bases and J 7 bases; nucleotides not matched to a gene: 10. The CDR3 contains 15 residues.

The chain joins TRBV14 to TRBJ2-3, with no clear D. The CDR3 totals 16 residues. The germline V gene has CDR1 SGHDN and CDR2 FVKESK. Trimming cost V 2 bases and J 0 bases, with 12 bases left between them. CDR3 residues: CASSQLGGFSTDTQYF. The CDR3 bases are TGTGCCAGCAGCCAATTAGGCGGATTCAGCACAGATACGCAGTATTTT.

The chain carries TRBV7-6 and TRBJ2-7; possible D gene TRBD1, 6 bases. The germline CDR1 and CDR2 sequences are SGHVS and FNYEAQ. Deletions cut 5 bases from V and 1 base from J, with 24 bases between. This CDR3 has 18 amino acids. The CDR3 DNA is TGTGCCAGCAGCGTACACCGGGACACTATTAAGAATTCCTACGAGCAGTACTTC. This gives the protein CASSVHRDTIKNSYEQYF.

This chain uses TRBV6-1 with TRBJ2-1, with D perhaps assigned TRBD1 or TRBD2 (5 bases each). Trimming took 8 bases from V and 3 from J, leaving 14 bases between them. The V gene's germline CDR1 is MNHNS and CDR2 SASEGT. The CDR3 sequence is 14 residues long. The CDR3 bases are TGTGCCAGCTGCTCCGGGGCCTACTACAATGAGCAGTTCTTC. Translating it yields CASCSGAYYNEQFF.

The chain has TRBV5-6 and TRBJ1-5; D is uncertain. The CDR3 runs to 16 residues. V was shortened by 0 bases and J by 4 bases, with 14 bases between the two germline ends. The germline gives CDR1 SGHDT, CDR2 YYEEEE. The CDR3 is CASSLGPGTVNQPQHF. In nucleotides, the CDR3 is TGTGCCAGCAGCTTGGGACCGGGCACCGTGAATCAGCCCCAGCATTTT.

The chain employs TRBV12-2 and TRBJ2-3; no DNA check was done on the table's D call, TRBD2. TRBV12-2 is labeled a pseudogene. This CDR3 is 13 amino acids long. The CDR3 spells CASRWGATDTQYF. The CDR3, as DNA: TGTGCAAGTCGCTGGGGAGCCACAGATACGCAGTATTTT.

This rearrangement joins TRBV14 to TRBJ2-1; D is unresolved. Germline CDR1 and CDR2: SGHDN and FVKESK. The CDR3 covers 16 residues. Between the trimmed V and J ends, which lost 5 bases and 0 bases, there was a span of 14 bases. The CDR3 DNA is TGTGCCAGCAGCTCAGTTAGTGGGGTCTCCTACAATGAGCAGTTCTTC. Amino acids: CASSSVSGVSYNEQFF.

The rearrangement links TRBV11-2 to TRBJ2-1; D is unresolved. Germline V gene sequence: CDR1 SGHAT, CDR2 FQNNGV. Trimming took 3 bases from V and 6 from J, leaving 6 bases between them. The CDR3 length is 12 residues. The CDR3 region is CASSFSSNEQFF. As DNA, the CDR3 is TGTGCCAGCAGCTTCTCGAGCAATGAGCAGTTCTTC.

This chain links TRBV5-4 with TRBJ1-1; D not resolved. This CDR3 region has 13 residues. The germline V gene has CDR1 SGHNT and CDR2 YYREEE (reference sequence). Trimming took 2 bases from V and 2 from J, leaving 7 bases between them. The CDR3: CASSFGENTEAFF. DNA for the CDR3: TGTGCCAGCAGCTTCGGGGAAAACACTGAAGCTTTCTTT.